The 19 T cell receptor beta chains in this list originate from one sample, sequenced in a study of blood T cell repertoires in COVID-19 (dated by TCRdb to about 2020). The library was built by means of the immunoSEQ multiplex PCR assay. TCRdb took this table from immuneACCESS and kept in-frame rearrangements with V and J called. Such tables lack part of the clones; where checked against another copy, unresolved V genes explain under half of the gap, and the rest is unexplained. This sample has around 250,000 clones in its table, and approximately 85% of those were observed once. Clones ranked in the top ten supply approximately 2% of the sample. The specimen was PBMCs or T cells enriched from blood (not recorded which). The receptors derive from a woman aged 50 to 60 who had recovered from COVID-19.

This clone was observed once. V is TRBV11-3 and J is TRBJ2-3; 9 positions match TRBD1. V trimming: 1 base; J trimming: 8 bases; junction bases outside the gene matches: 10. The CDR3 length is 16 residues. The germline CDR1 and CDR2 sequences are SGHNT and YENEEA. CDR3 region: CASSLGVGQGHGTQYF. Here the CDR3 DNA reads TGTGCCAGCAGCTTAGGGGTAGGACAGGGGCATGGTACGCAGTATTTT.

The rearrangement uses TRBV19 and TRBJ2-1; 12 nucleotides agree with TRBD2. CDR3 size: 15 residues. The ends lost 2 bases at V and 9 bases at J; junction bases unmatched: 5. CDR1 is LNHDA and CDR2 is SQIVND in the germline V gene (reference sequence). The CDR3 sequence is CASSIRLAGEGEQFF. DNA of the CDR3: TGTGCCAGTAGTATAAGACTAGCGGGAGAGGGTGAGCAGTTCTTC.

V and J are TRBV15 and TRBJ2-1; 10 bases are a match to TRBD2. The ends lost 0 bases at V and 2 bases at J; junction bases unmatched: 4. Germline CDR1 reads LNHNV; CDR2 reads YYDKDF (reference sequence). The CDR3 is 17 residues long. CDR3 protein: CATSRERLAGAYNEQFF. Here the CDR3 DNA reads TGTGCCACCAGCAGAGAGCGGCTAGCGGGAGCCTACAATGAGCAGTTCTTC.

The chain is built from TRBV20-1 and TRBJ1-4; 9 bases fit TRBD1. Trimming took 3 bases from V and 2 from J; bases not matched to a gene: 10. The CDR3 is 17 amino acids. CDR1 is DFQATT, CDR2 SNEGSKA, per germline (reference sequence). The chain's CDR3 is CSASGRDRANTNEKLFF. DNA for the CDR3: TGCAGTGCTAGTGGACGGGACAGGGCCAATACTAATGAAAAACTGTTTTTT.

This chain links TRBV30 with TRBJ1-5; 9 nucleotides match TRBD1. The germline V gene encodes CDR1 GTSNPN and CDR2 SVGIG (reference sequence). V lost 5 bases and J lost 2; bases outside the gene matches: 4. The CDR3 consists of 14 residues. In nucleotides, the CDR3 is TGTGCCTGGGGTAGGACAGGGGGCAATCAGCCCCAGCATTTT. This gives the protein CAWGRTGGNQPQHF. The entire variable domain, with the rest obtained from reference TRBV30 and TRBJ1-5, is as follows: SQTIHQWPATLVQPVGSPLSLECTVEGTSNPNLYWYRQAAGRGLQLLFYSVGIGQISSEVPQNLSASRPQDRQFILSSKKLLLSDSGFYLCAWGRTGGNQPQHFGDGTRLSIL.

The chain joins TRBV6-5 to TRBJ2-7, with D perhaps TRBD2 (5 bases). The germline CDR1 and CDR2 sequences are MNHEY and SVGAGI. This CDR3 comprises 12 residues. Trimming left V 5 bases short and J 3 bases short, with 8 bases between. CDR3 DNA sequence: TGTGCCAGCAGTCTAGGACTCTACGAGCAGTACTTC. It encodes CASSLGLYEQYF.

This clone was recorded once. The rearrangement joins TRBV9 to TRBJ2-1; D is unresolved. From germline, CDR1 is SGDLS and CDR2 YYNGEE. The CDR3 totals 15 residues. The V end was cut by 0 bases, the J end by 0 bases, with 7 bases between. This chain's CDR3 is CASSVVPSSYNEQFF. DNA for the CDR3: TGTGCCAGCAGCGTAGTCCCGAGCTCCTACAATGAGCAGTTCTTC. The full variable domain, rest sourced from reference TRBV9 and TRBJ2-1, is DSGVTQTPKHLITATGQRVTLRCSPRSGDLSVYWYQQSLDQGLQFLIQYYNGEERAKGNILERFSAQQFPDLHSELNLSSLELGDSALYFCASSVVPSSYNEQFFGPGTRLTVL.

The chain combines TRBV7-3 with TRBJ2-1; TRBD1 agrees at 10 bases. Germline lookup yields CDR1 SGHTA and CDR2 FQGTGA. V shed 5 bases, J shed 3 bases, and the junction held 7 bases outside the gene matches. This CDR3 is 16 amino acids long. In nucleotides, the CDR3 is TGTGCCAGCAGCAAGAGCGGGACAGGGGACTACAATGAGCAGTTCTTC. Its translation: CASSKSGTGDYNEQFF.

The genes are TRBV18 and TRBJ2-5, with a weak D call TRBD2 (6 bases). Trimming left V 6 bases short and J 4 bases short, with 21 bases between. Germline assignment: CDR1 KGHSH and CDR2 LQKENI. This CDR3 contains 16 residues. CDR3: CASSLSTGVGRETQYF. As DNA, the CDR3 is TGTGCCAGCTCCCTCTCGACGGGAGTCGGACGAGAGACCCAGTACTTC.

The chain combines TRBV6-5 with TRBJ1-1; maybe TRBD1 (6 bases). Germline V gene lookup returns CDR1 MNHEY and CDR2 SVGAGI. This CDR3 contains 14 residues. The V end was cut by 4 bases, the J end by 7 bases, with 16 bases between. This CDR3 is CASSWTAGAFEAFF. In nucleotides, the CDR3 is TGTGCCAGCAGTTGGACGGCGGGGGCCTTTGAAGCTTTCTTT.

This CDR3 is CASRISSNYGYTF. As DNA, the CDR3 is TGTGCCAGCAGGATTAGCTCCAACTATGGCTACACCTTC. The rearrangement links TRBV28 to TRBJ1-2; D is unclear. The V end lost 6 bases, the J end lost 2 bases, and 10 bases lay between the germline ends. The germline CDR1 and CDR2 sequences are MDHEN and SYDVKM. The CDR3 runs to 13 residues.

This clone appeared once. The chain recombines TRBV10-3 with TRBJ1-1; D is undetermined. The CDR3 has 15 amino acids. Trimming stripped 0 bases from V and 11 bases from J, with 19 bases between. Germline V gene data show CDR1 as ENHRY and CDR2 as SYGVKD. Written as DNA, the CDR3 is TGTGCCATCAGTGAGTCGATGGGAGGGAAACGGAGGGCTTTCTTT. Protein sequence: CAISESMGGKRRAFF.

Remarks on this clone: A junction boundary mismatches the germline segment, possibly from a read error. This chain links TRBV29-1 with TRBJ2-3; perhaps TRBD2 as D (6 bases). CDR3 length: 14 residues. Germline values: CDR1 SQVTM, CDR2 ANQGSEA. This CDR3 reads CSVEAGSSTDTQYF. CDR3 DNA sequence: TGCAGCGTGGAAGCGGGTTCTAGCACAGATACGCAGTATTTT.

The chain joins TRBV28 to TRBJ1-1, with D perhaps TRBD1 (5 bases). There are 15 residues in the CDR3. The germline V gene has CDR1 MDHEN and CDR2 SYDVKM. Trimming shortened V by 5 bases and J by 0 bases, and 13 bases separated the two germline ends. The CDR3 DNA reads TGTGCCAGCAGTCCCATATCGACAGTGAACACTGAAGCTTTCTTT. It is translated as CASSPISTVNTEAFF.

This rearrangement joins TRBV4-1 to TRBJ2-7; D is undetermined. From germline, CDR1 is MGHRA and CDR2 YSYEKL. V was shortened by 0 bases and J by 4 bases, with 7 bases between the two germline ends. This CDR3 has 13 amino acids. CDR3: CASSQERKYEQYF. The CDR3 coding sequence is TGCGCCAGCAGCCAAGAGAGGAAATACGAGCAGTACTTC.

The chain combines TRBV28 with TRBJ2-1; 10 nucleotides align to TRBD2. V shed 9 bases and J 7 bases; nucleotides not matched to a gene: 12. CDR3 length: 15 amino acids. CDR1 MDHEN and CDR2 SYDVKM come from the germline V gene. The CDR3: CASNPSGRAWNEQFF. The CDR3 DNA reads TGTGCCAGTAATCCAAGCGGGAGGGCCTGGAATGAGCAGTTCTTC.

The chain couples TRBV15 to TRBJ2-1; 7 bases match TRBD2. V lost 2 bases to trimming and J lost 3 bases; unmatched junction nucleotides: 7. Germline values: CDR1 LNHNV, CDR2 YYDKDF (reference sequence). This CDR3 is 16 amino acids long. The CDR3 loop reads CATSRREGVFYNEQFF. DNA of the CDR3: TGTGCCACCAGCAGAAGGGAGGGCGTTTTCTACAATGAGCAGTTCTTC.

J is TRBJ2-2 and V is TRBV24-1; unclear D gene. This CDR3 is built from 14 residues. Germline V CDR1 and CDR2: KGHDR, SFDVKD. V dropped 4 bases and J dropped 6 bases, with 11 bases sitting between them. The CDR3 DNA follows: TGTGCCACCAGTGAACCTAACAGTGCCGGGGAGCTGTTTTTT. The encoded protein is CATSEPNSAGELFF.

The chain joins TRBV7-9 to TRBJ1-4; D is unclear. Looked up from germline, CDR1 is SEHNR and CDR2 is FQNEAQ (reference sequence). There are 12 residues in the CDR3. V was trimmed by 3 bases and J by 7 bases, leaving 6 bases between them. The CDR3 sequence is CASSLRVEKLFF. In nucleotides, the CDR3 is TGTGCCAGCAGCTTGAGGGTTGAAAAACTGTTTTTT.